The 26 T cell receptor beta chains listed next were all sequenced from one sample in a study of blood T cell repertoires in COVID-19. Sequencing was performed with immunoSEQ multiplex PCR; in TCRdb, only in-frame clones are kept and a portion is missing. The sample holds tens of thousands of clones, roughly 83% seen once. Sequenced material: peripheral blood. The receptors were gathered from a human donor in a cohort sampled during active COVID-19.

This clone was seen a single time. The V call is TRBV7-9, the J call TRBJ2-4, with TRBD2 matching over 7 bases. J was trimmed by 6 bases and V by 7 bases; bases with no gene match: 6. This CDR3 has 13 residues. Germline-derived CDR1 and CDR2 are SEHNR and FQNEAQ (reference sequence). The CDR3 DNA sequence: TGTGCCAGCAATGGGGGACTATCAAACATTCAGTACTTC. Amino acids: CASNGGLSNIQYF.

This clone was counted a single time. The chain employs TRBV7-9 and TRBJ2-7, with a possible D match to TRBD1 (6 bases). The CDR3 length is 16 residues. Germline V CDR1 and CDR2: SEHNR, FQNEAQ (reference sequence). With 0 bases removed from V and 5 bases from J, the gap between germline ends came to 17 bases. The CDR3: CASSLARPQGIHEQYF. The CDR3 DNA sequence: TGTGCCAGCAGCTTAGCGCGGCCACAGGGAATACACGAGCAGTACTTC.

This clone was counted once. The V and J genes are TRBV3-1 (or the pseudogene TRBV3-2) and TRBJ2-6; 8 positions agree with TRBD1. In germline, CDR1 is LGHDT, CDR2 YNNKEL (reference sequence). Losses at the gene ends were 3 bases for V and 0 bases for J; bases not matched to a gene: 4. The CDR3 has 17 amino acids. The CDR3 loop reads CASSQDRDSSGANVLTF. CDR3 in DNA: TGTGCCAGCAGCCAGGACAGGGACAGCTCTGGGGCCAACGTCCTGACTTTC.

This clone showed up just once. The genes are TRBV3-1 (or the pseudogene TRBV3-2) and TRBJ2-7; the D gene is possibly TRBD2 (6 bases). CDR3 size: 14 residues. V shed 4 bases and J shed 4 bases, with 14 bases lying between them. Germline CDR1 is LGHDT and CDR2 is YNNKEL (reference sequence). In DNA form, the CDR3 reads TGTGCCAGCAGCCCCCGGGACTTGACTTACGAGCAGTACTTC. Protein: CASSPRDLTYEQYF.

The V gene is TRBV5-4, the J gene TRBJ1-6, with D tentatively TRBD1 (5 bases). Germline V gene data show CDR1 as SGHNT and CDR2 as YYREEE (reference sequence). Trimming took off 0 bases at V and 8 bases at J, with 6 bases between the two ends. This CDR3 is built from 13 residues. Here the CDR3 reads CASSLGGDSPLHF. CDR3 in DNA: TGTGCCAGCAGCTTGGGGGGGGATTCACCCCTCCACTTT.

The chain carries TRBV5-4 and TRBJ2-5; D might be TRBD1 (6 bases). From germline, CDR1 is SGHNT and CDR2 YYREEE (reference sequence). The V end lost 4 bases, the J end lost 0 bases, and 10 bases lay between the germline ends. The length of the CDR3 is 14 residues. CDR3 sequence reads: CASSPRGNQETQYF. The CDR3, as DNA: TGTGCCAGCAGCCCTAGGGGGAACCAAGAGACCCAGTACTTC. Full variable domain (remainder filled in from reference TRBV5-4 and TRBJ2-5): ETGVTQSPTHLIKTRGQQVTLRCSSQSGHNTVSWYQQALGQGPQFIFQYYREEENGRGNFPPRFSGLQFPNYSSELNVNALELDDSALYLCASSPRGNQETQYFGPGTRLLVL.

The CDR3: CASSLLAGGPDYEQYF. CDR3 DNA sequence: TGCGCCAGCAGCCTTCTAGCGGGAGGGCCCGACTACGAGCAGTACTTC. The rearrangement links TRBV4-1 to TRBJ2-7, with TRBD2 matching 12 bases. V trimming: 4 bases; J trimming: 3 bases; junction bases outside the gene matches: 7. The CDR3 has 16 residues. Per germline, CDR1 MGHRA and CDR2 YSYEKL.

The chain recombines TRBV5-6 with TRBJ2-3, with D hard to call. The CDR3 has 15 amino acids. Germline CDR1 and CDR2: SGHDT and YYEEEE. The V gene lost 0 bases and the J gene lost 2 bases, with 10 bases spanning the gap. This chain's CDR3 is CASSLGSRPTDTQYF. DNA of the CDR3: TGTGCCAGCAGCTTGGGTTCCAGGCCCACAGATACGCAGTATTTT.

The chain uses TRBV14 and TRBJ2-7; 8 bases are shared with TRBD1. V shed 1 base, J shed 1 base, and the junction held 3 bases outside the gene matches. CDR1 is SGHDN, CDR2 FVKESK, per germline. The CDR3 runs to 15 residues. CDR3 bases: TGTGCCAGCAGCCAAGTGTGGACAGGGTCCTACGAGCAGTACTTC. Amino acids: CASSQVWTGSYEQYF.

This clone was observed a few times. The chain recombines TRBV27 with TRBJ1-5, with 7 positions matching TRBD1. CDR1 and CDR2 from the germline V gene are MNHEY and SMNVEV (reference sequence). This CDR3 has 17 amino acids. The J segment lost 3 bases and the V segment lost 5 bases, leaving 13 bases of the junction unmatched. The CDR3 is CASSGLGSGGHNQPQHF. CDR3 nucleotide sequence: TGTGCCAGCAGTGGGCTGGGGTCAGGGGGACACAATCAGCCCCAGCATTTT.

This chain connects TRBV20-1 to TRBJ2-3; D is uncertain. Germline loops: CDR1 DFQATT, CDR2 SNEGSKA (reference sequence). CDR3 length: 11 residues. V lost 4 bases and J 2 bases, leaving 4 bases between the germline ends. The CDR3 region is CSATLTDTQYF. The CDR3 DNA reads as TGCAGTGCTACCCTCACAGATACGCAGTATTTT.

The chain couples TRBV5-1 to TRBJ1-1; D possibly corresponds to TRBD1 (5 bases). Trimming took off 5 bases at V and 0 bases at J, with 20 bases between the two ends. Germline CDR1 and CDR2: SGHRS and YFSETQ. This CDR3 is built from 17 residues. CDR3 DNA sequence: TGCGCCAGCAGTATTAGGGCCAGGGCCTCCTTGAACACTGAAGCTTTCTTT. It specifies CASSIRARASLNTEAFF. Combining the CDR3 with reference TRBV5-1 and TRBJ1-1 gives the whole variable domain KAGVTQTPRYLIKTRGQQVTLSCSPISGHRSVSWYQQTPGQGLQFLFEYFSETQRNKGNFPGRFSGRQFSNSRSEMNVSTLELGDSALYLCASSIRARASLNTEAFFGQGTRLTVV.

The V gene is TRBV6-5, the J gene TRBJ2-3; unclear D gene. This CDR3 region has 12 residues. Trimming removed 6 bases from V and 1 base from J, with 5 bases in between. Germline-derived CDR1 and CDR2 are MNHEY and SVGAGI. The CDR3 coding sequence is TGTGCCAGCAGCGCGGGCACAGATACGCAGTATTTT. Protein product: CASSAGTDTQYF.

The rearrangement uses TRBV7-9 and TRBJ2-3; maybe TRBD2 (6 bases). The CDR3 totals 14 residues. V dropped 6 bases and J dropped 0 bases, with 10 bases sitting between them. Germline loops: CDR1 SEHNR, CDR2 FQNEAQ (reference sequence). The CDR3 DNA reads as TGTGCCAGCAGGACGGGACTTAGCACAGATACGCAGTATTTT. This codes for CASRTGLSTDTQYF.

The V call is TRBV5-1, the J call TRBJ2-5, with 9 bases that match TRBD1. The CDR3 contains 16 residues. CDR1 SGHRS and CDR2 YFSETQ come from the germline V gene. Unmatched junction bases numbered 12, after V lost 4 bases and J lost 5 bases. This CDR3 is CASSLLPGTGIETQYF. The CDR3 bases are TGCGCCAGCAGCCTACTCCCCGGGACAGGGATTGAGACCCAGTACTTC. The full variable domain, completed using reference TRBV5-1 and TRBJ2-5, is KAGVTQTPRYLIKTRGQQVTLSCSPISGHRSVSWYQQTPGQGLQFLFEYFSETQRNKGNFPGRFSGRQFSNSRSEMNVSTLELGDSALYLCASSLLPGTGIETQYFGPGTRLLVL.

V usage is TRBV5-1 and J usage is TRBJ2-1, with unresolved D. Trimming took off 3 bases at V and 3 bases at J, with 10 bases between the two ends. CDR1 is SGHRS and CDR2 is YFSETQ in the germline V gene. The CDR3 has 14 amino acids. The CDR3 DNA follows: TGCGCCAGCAGCTCCCGAGTTGACTACAATGAGCAGTTCTTC. Protein: CASSSRVDYNEQFF. Complete variable domain (other parts from reference TRBV5-1 and TRBJ2-1): KAGVTQTPRYLIKTRGQQVTLSCSPISGHRSVSWYQQTPGQGLQFLFEYFSETQRNKGNFPGRFSGRQFSNSRSEMNVSTLELGDSALYLCASSSRVDYNEQFFGPGTRLTVL.

The chain has TRBV18 and TRBJ1-4; 10 bases align to TRBD1. Germline trimming cut 3 bases from V and 7 bases from J; bases unmatched to any gene: 5. The germline V gene has CDR1 KGHSH and CDR2 LQKENI. CDR3 length: 15 residues. The CDR3 nucleotides are TGTGCCAGCTCACCCGGGACAGGGGAGGGTGAAAAACTGTTTTTT. This encodes CASSPGTGEGEKLFF.

The CDR3 region is CASSKVHRVIEQYF. The CDR3 DNA reads as TGTGCCAGCAGCAAAGTTCACAGGGTTATTGAGCAGTACTTC. J is TRBJ2-7 and V is TRBV21-1; the table assigns TRBD1, which was not confirmed against the DNA. TRBV21-1 is marked as a pseudogene. The CDR3 loop spans 14 amino acids.

The rearrangement joins TRBV6-4 to TRBJ2-3; 11 bases map to TRBD2. CDR3 length: 15 amino acids. After removal of 5 bases from V and 4 bases from J, the junction contained 5 bases not matched to a gene. The germline V gene encodes CDR1 MRHNA and CDR2 SNTAGT. The CDR3 protein is CASSLGTSGPDTQYF. For the CDR3, the DNA is TGTGCCAGCAGTCTCGGGACTAGCGGACCAGATACGCAGTATTTT.

This sequence joins TRBV18 and TRBJ1-3; D possibly corresponds to TRBD1 (5 bases). The CDR3 sequence is 15 residues long. Germline V gene lookup returns CDR1 KGHSH and CDR2 LQKENI. Between the trimmed V and J ends, which lost 6 bases and 2 bases, there was a span of 14 bases. This CDR3 is CASSTRGGAGNTIYF. The CDR3 DNA reads TGTGCCAGCTCTACACGGGGGGGAGCTGGAAACACCATATATTTT. Supplemented by reference TRBV18 and TRBJ1-3, the full variable domain reads NAGVMQNPRHLVRRRGQEARLRCSPMKGHSHVYWYRQLPEEGLKFMVYLQKENIIDESGMPKERFSAEFPKEGPSILRIQQVVRGDSAAYFCASSTRGGAGNTIYFGEGSWLTVV.

V usage is TRBV5-6 and J usage is TRBJ2-1; tentative D call: TRBD1 (6 bases). V lost 4 bases to trimming and J lost 0 bases, with 17 bases between them. The CDR3 totals 17 residues. Germline V gene data show CDR1 as SGHDT and CDR2 as YYEEEE. This CDR3 is CASSTVTGHNSYNEQFF. CDR3 coding DNA: TGTGCCAGCAGCACCGTCACAGGGCATAACTCCTACAATGAGCAGTTCTTC.

The chain combines TRBV28 with TRBJ2-7; D possibly corresponds to TRBD1 (6 bases). Germline CDR1 and CDR2: MDHEN and SYDVKM. Trimming took off 2 bases at V and 0 bases at J, with 11 bases between the two ends. The CDR3 runs to 15 residues. CDR3 loop: CASSLRAGASYEQYF. The CDR3 DNA reads as TGTGCCAGCAGTTTACGGGCAGGGGCCTCCTACGAGCAGTACTTC.

The chain recombines TRBV19 with TRBJ2-7; D is perhaps TRBD1 (5 bases). The CDR3 length is 13 residues. Looked up from germline, CDR1 is LNHDA and CDR2 is SQIVND (reference sequence). The V gene lost 4 bases and the J gene lost 5 bases, with 12 bases spanning the gap. CDR3 protein: CASSKGLTDEQYF. In DNA, the CDR3 is TGTGCCAGTAGTAAGGGGCTTACCGACGAGCAGTACTTC.

This clone has more than one count but fewer than ten. The chain joins TRBV28 to TRBJ1-4; 8 nucleotides match TRBD1. The CDR3 extends over 20 amino acids. Germline trimming cut 1 base from V and 4 bases from J; bases unmatched to any gene: 17. Looked up from germline, CDR1 is MDHEN and CDR2 is SYDVKM. The CDR3 region has the DNA TGTGCCAGCAGTTTATTCCCCCCTCGTGGCAGGGGGCGGTTTAATGAAAAACTGTTTTTT. It is translated as CASSLFPPRGRGRFNEKLFF.

CDR3: CASTRWGGLGNEQFF. Here the CDR3 DNA reads TGTGCCAGCACCCGATGGGGGGGGCTGGGGAATGAGCAGTTCTTC. This sequence joins TRBV28 and TRBJ2-1, with a possible D match to TRBD2 (7 bases). Trimming took off 7 bases at V and 7 bases at J, with 20 bases between the two ends. CDR1 is MDHEN, CDR2 SYDVKM, per germline. The CDR3 consists of 15 residues.

V gene TRBV7-2 combines with J gene TRBJ2-1, with 7 bases that match TRBD2. Germline lookup yields CDR1 SGHTA and CDR2 FQGNSA. The CDR3 is made up of 15 amino acids. Trimming at V came to 7 bases and at J to 1 base, leaving 7 bases not matched to a gene. The CDR3, as DNA: TGTGCCAGCAACGCCTTGGGGGGGTCCTACAATGAGCAGTTCTTC. Translated, it gives CASNALGGSYNEQFF.